These 29 T cell receptor beta chains came from one sample sequenced in a study of technical replicates of blood from a handful of donors. Generated by immunoSEQ multiplex PCR, the TCRdb table keeps only in-frame clones and is missing some. In the table there are nearly 70,000 clones, about 90% of which are singletons. The sequenced sample consisted of T cells isolated from PBMCs. These receptors were collected from a human donor in good health.

The chain has TRBV30 and TRBJ2-3, with 15 positions matching TRBD2. Germline V gene sequence: CDR1 GTSNPN, CDR2 SVGIG (reference sequence). Trimming cost V 0 bases and J 1 base; bases outside gene matches: 8. The CDR3 runs to 19 residues. DNA for the CDR3: TGTGCCTGGAGTGTCGGACTAGCGGGAGGGCCGGTGGGCACAGATACGCAGTATTTT. It is translated as CAWSVGLAGGPVGTDTQYF.

The V and J genes are TRBV2 and TRBJ2-7; D might be TRBD2 (6 bases). Germline values: CDR1 SNHLY, CDR2 FYNNEI. V was pared by 6 bases and J by 6 bases, with 12 bases between. This CDR3 region has 12 residues. CDR3 DNA sequence: TGTGCCAGCAGGGTGGCGGGGCTCGAGCAGTACTTC. As protein: CASRVAGLEQYF.

The V call is TRBV27, the J call TRBJ2-2; D is unresolved. There are 14 residues in the CDR3. Trimming removed 7 bases from V and 1 base from J, with 10 bases in between. CDR1 MNHEY and CDR2 SMNVEV come from the germline V gene (reference sequence). CDR3 loop: CASTISVNTGELFF. DNA for the CDR3: TGTGCCAGCACTATAAGCGTGAACACCGGGGAGCTGTTTTTT.

The chain couples TRBV13 to TRBJ1-4; TRBD1 agrees at 7 bases. The CDR3 consists of 15 residues. V shed 5 bases and J 4 bases; nucleotides not matched to a gene: 7. Germline V gene sequence: CDR1 PRHDT, CDR2 FYEKMQ (reference sequence). The DNA for the CDR3 is TGTGCCAGCAGCACCTGGGACAGCTTTAATGAAAAACTGTTTTTT. Translating it yields CASSTWDSFNEKLFF.

The chain joins TRBV2 to TRBJ2-7; 9 positions match TRBD2. From germline, CDR1 is SNHLY and CDR2 FYNNEI. V was clipped by 5 bases and J by 7 bases; unmatched bases: 9. The CDR3 sequence is 14 residues long. The CDR3 sequence is CASSWSSGRGEQYF. The CDR3 bases are TGTGCCAGCAGTTGGAGTAGCGGGAGAGGGGAGCAGTACTTC.

This chain uses TRBV14 with TRBJ1-2; no reliable D call. Germline CDR1 reads SGHDN; CDR2 reads FVKESK. With 4 bases removed from V and 4 bases from J, the gap between germline ends came to 22 bases. This CDR3 region has 17 residues. CDR3 in DNA: TGTGCCAGCAGCCGAGGATCTTTGAACATTTCGGTCTATGGCTACACCTTC. Translated, it gives CASSRGSLNISVYGYTF.

CDR3 bases: TGTGCCAGCAGCCCCGGCGGCGGCCACTACGAGCAGTACTTC. Residues: CASSPGGGHYEQYF. This chain links TRBV5-6 with TRBJ2-7; no definite D call. Germline CDR1 SGHDT, CDR2 YYEEEE. V lost 4 bases, J lost 3 bases, and 14 bases lay in between. The CDR3 length is 14 residues.

This clone has only a few counts. V is TRBV6-1 and J is TRBJ1-2; no firm D call. Germline V gene sequence: CDR1 MNHNS, CDR2 SASEGT. Deletions cut 2 bases from V and 7 bases from J, with 11 bases between. CDR3 length: 13 residues. The DNA for the CDR3 is TGTGCCAGCAGTGAATCGCCAGGTCTTGGCTACACCTTC. It codes for CASSESPGLGYTF.

CDR3 nucleotide sequence: TGCAGCGCCCAAAGGACTAGCGGACAAGAGACCCAGTACTTC. Translation: CSAQRTSGQETQYF. The chain has TRBV29-1 and TRBJ2-5; 10 bases are a match to TRBD2. The CDR3 contains 14 residues. Trimming at V came to 7 bases and at J to 2 bases, leaving 7 bases not matched to a gene. Germline V gives CDR1 SQVTM, CDR2 ANQGSEA.

V usage is TRBV7-9 and J usage is TRBJ2-3; the match to TRBD1 covers 10 bases. Germline CDR1 and CDR2: SEHNR and FQNEAQ (reference sequence). The length of the CDR3 is 14 residues. V dropped 4 bases and J dropped 6; count of bases not matched to a gene: 4. The DNA of the CDR3 is TGTGCCAGCAGCTGGACAGGGGGAATGGATACGCAGTATTTT. Amino acid sequence: CASSWTGGMDTQYF.

The chain has TRBV28 and TRBJ1-5; 10 bases match TRBD1. This CDR3 has 14 residues. The germline gives CDR1 MDHEN, CDR2 SYDVKM. The V and J ends lost 7 bases and 10 bases, in that order; junction bases with no gene match: 10. The CDR3 sequence: CASIGQGVGDPQHF. CDR3 DNA: TGTGCCAGCATCGGACAGGGGGTCGGAGATCCCCAGCATTTT.

This sequence joins TRBV30 and TRBJ2-5, with TRBD2 matching over 13 bases. Germline CDR1 GTSNPN, CDR2 SVGIG (reference sequence). There are 14 residues in the CDR3. V was clipped by 8 bases and J by 4 bases; unmatched bases: 7. CDR3 protein: CAGTLAGGSETQYF. Here the CDR3 DNA reads TGTGCCGGGACACTAGCGGGAGGGTCAGAGACCCAGTACTTC.

The chain combines TRBV15 with TRBJ2-1; D perhaps matches TRBD2 (6 bases). The CDR3 totals 16 residues. The V gene's germline CDR1 is LNHNV and CDR2 YYDKDF (reference sequence). V lost 0 bases and J 0 bases, leaving 9 bases between the germline ends. The CDR3 sequence: CATSRDRGSSYNEQFF. The CDR3, as DNA: TGTGCCACCAGCAGAGATCGGGGGTCCTCCTACAATGAGCAGTTCTTC.

The genes are TRBV15 and TRBJ1-4; 8 bases agree with TRBD1. The CDR3 runs to 16 residues. The junction had 6 bases not matched to a gene; V was cut back by 3 bases and J by 3 bases. From germline, CDR1 is LNHNV and CDR2 YYDKDF (reference sequence). CDR3 in amino acids: CATSSHRDRPNEKLFF. CDR3 coding DNA: TGTGCCACCAGCAGTCATCGGGACAGGCCTAATGAAAAACTGTTTTTT.

V and J are TRBV6-5 and TRBJ1-1; D remains ambiguous. The V gene's germline CDR1 is MNHEY and CDR2 SVGAGI. The CDR3 totals 14 residues. The V end was cut by 0 bases, the J end by 0 bases, with 5 bases between. The CDR3 sequence: CASSYSPMNTEAFF. The CDR3 DNA sequence: TGTGCCAGCAGTTACTCTCCTATGAACACTGAAGCTTTCTTT.

The chain links TRBV6-1 to TRBJ2-2, with D perhaps TRBD2 (6 bases). V lost 2 bases and J lost 7, with 8 bases in between. Per the germline V gene, CDR1 is MNHNS and CDR2 is SASEGT. This CDR3 has 13 residues. The CDR3 loop is CASSELGGGELFF. The CDR3 nucleotides read TGTGCCAGCAGTGAACTGGGGGGCGGGGAGCTGTTTTTT.

V is TRBV28 and J is TRBJ2-7; a weak D match, TRBD2 (5 bases). V was clipped by 2 bases and J by 4 bases, with 15 bases between them. The germline V gene encodes CDR1 MDHEN and CDR2 SYDVKM. The length of the CDR3 is 15 residues. The CDR3 loop is CASSLIGLGSYEQYF. As DNA, the CDR3 is TGTGCCAGCAGTTTAATAGGACTGGGTTCTTACGAGCAGTACTTC.

V gene TRBV5-1 combines with J gene TRBJ1-5, with TRBD1 matching 8 bases. The CDR3 totals 14 residues. V dropped 10 bases and J dropped 3; count of bases not matched to a gene: 9. CDR1 and CDR2 (germline): SGHRS, YFSETQ. In DNA form, the CDR3 reads TGCGCCCAGGACAGGGATAGCGTCAATCAGCCCCAGCATTTT. Its protein is CAQDRDSVNQPQHF.

The chain is built from TRBV7-2 and TRBJ2-1; 7 bases align to TRBD2. This CDR3 contains 15 residues. Germline lookup yields CDR1 SGHTA and CDR2 FQGNSA. Trimming removed 1 base from V and 3 bases from J; junction bases left unmatched: 3. In nucleotides, the CDR3 is TGTGCCAGCAGCTTAGGGGGAGGGGTCTACAATGAGCAGTTCTTC. This encodes CASSLGGGVYNEQFF.

The V and J genes are TRBV19 and TRBJ2-7; D is possibly TRBD2 (7 bases). Germline V CDR1 and CDR2: LNHDA, SQIVND (reference sequence). This CDR3 has 14 amino acids. V lost 5 bases and J lost 3, with 14 bases in between. The CDR3 sequence: CASSAIGGLYEQYF. The CDR3 region has the DNA TGTGCCAGTAGTGCCATCGGGGGGCTCTACGAGCAGTACTTC.

The chain couples TRBV6-1 to TRBJ2-7; 10 bases fit TRBD2. Germline CDR1 and CDR2: MNHNS and SASEGT. CDR3 length equals 14 residues. The ends lost 5 bases at V and 6 bases at J; junction bases unmatched: 7. This chain's CDR3 is CASSPGTSVIEQYF. The CDR3 region has the DNA TGTGCCAGCAGTCCCGGGACTAGCGTTATCGAGCAGTACTTC.

The chain links TRBV5-4 to TRBJ2-1; 13 nucleotides align to TRBD2. Germline V lookup: CDR1 SGHNT, CDR2 YYREEE (reference sequence). V lost 4 bases and J lost 7; bases outside the gene matches: 20. This CDR3 has 20 residues. CDR3 DNA: TGTGCCAGCAGCCGTCCCCCGGCGGGGACTAGCGGGAAGTTGGCGAATGAGCAGTTCTTC. Its protein product is CASSRPPAGTSGKLANEQFF.

This clone is a singleton in its sample. The genes are TRBV9 and TRBJ1-1, with D hard to call. The CDR3 runs 13 residues. The germline CDR1 and CDR2 sequences are SGDLS and YYNGEE. The ends were cut back, 4 bases at V and 7 bases at J, with 14 bases in the middle. CDR3 coding DNA: TGTGCCAGCAGCCCCCGAGGGCTAAGTGAAGCTTTCTTT. This gives the protein CASSPRGLSEAFF. The full variable domain, its missing parts supplied by reference TRBV9 and TRBJ1-1, is DSGVTQTPKHLITATGQRVTLRCSPRSGDLSVYWYQQSLDQGLQFLIQYYNGEERAKGNILERFSAQQFPDLHSELNLSSLELGDSALYFCASSPRGLSEAFFGQGTRLTVV.

For the CDR3, the DNA is TGTGCCAGCAGCCGGGGGACGGTGAACACTGAAGCTTTCTTT. Translation: CASSRGTVNTEAFF. The chain links TRBV11-2 to TRBJ1-1, with D possibly being TRBD1 (5 bases). Trimming left V 5 bases short and J 0 bases short, with 10 bases between. The CDR3 runs 14 residues. CDR1 is SGHAT and CDR2 is FQNNGV in the germline V gene.

The chain employs TRBV11-1 and TRBJ2-1; 9 bases map to TRBD2. Germline V lookup: CDR1 SGHAT, CDR2 FQDESV (reference sequence). V shed 1 base, J shed 4 bases, and the junction held 5 bases outside the gene matches. The CDR3 sequence is 16 residues long. CDR3 in amino acids: CASSLEAGGNYNEQFF. The CDR3 bases are TGTGCCAGCAGCTTAGAAGCGGGGGGAAATTACAATGAGCAGTTCTTC.

The V call is TRBV6-5, the J call TRBJ1-1, with TRBD1 matching over 7 bases. The CDR3 sequence is 10 residues long. J gave up 11 bases and V 5 bases, and 2 bases lay outside the gene matches. Per germline, CDR1 MNHEY and CDR2 SVGAGI. CDR3 sequence (DNA): TGTGCCAGCAGTATGACAGGGGCTTTCTTT. As protein: CASSMTGAFF.

The genes are TRBV7-4 and TRBJ1-2; D is unresolved. The CDR3 spans 14 residues. Looked up from germline, CDR1 is SGHVT and CDR2 is SQSDAQ. V was trimmed by 1 base and J by 9 bases, leaving 15 bases between them. The CDR3 DNA sequence: TGTGCCAGCAGCTTAGATCTCTACAGATGTAGCTACACCTTC. Amino acids: CASSLDLYRCSYTF.

The V call is TRBV4-1, the J call TRBJ1-2, with a tentative D call TRBD1 (5 bases). Germline V CDR1 and CDR2: MGHRA, YSYEKL. Trimming took off 5 bases at V and 4 bases at J, with 20 bases between the two ends. The CDR3 covers 16 residues. The CDR3 protein is CASSTPSLGPLYGYTF. The CDR3 region has the DNA TGCGCCAGCAGCACCCCCTCGCTGGGGCCCCTCTATGGCTACACCTTC.

The chain couples TRBV11-3 to TRBJ1-1; 9 bases match TRBD1. The V gene's germline CDR1 is SGHNT and CDR2 YENEEA. V was clipped by 8 bases and J by 5 bases; unmatched bases: 9. The length of the CDR3 is 14 residues. CDR3 coding DNA: TGTGCCAGCGCGGAACAGGGGGCGCGTACTGAAGCTTTCTTT. It translates to CASAEQGARTEAFF.